This T cell receptor (beta chain) is drawn from a study of blood T cells in healthy people across ages. Regarding the study as a whole: Investigators viewed diversity estimates from one million T cells as underestimates, the study reported.

There are many counts of this clonotype. What it binds is not known. Using a J-beta primer mix together with a sample-barcoded 5' primer, a second PCR was run for roughly 6 to 12 cycles. TCRdb called the 5' RACE reads again in MiXCR, with one record for every CDR3 protein. The table has hundreds of thousands of distinct CDR3 sequences, 29% seen once. The V and J ends lost 0 bases and 4 bases, in that order; junction bases with no gene match: 7. Germline CDR1 reads SGHTA; CDR2 reads FQGNSA. The CDR3 contains 16 residues. The sample was blood. This receptor was identified in a woman at least 80 years old in good health. The V and J genes are TRBV7-2 and TRBJ2-7, with TRBD2 matching over 9 bases. For the CDR3, the DNA is TGTGCCAGCAGCTTAGCGGTCGGAGCGGGGGGATACGAGCAGTACTTC. Protein sequence: CASSLAVGAGGYEQYF.